Below, one T cell receptor (beta chain) is given with its context. What it binds is unknown. These data originate in a study of cytomegalovirus exposure and HLA in healthy donors. Regarding the study as a whole: It was confirmed in vitro that three of the CMV-associated chains were specific for CMV antigens. Earlier findings revealed that most TCR beta V segments proved productive either about 87% or about 30% of the time. The records held CMV serostatus as the only immune exposure information. Compared with the approximately 700-donor mean, an Asian-associated ancestry cluster reportedly had fewer N-insertions, according to a later analysis.

The CDR3 extends over 14 amino acids. With 4 bases removed from V and 4 bases from J, the gap between germline ends came to 17 bases. Per the germline V gene, CDR1 is SQVTM and CDR2 is ANQGSEA. PCR involved 60 Vbeta and 13 Jbeta primers. Generated by immunoSEQ multiplex PCR, the TCRdb table keeps only in-frame clones and is missing some. The sample lists about 160,000 clones; 80% to 85% were seen once. This sequence was found in a girl under 10 years old in good health and CMV-seropositive. This chain connects TRBV29-1 to TRBJ2-7; D might be TRBD2 (5 bases). The sequencing input was PBMCs. The CDR3 nucleotides are TGCAGCGTTGTCGAGATAATAGAGCGGTACGAGCAGTACTTC. This encodes CSVVEIIERYEQYF.